These 10 T cell receptor beta chains share one sample of origin, sequenced in a study of T cell changes during pregnancy in multiple sclerosis. TCRdb keeps only in-frame clones here, not all; method: immunoSEQ multiplex PCR. The data show some 45,000 clones, roughly nine tenths seen once. Sequenced material: CD4+ T cells from peripheral blood mononuclear cells, taken after pregnancy. Source of these receptors: a female donor with multiple sclerosis, enrolled in a pregnancy study.

The chain links TRBV10-1 to TRBJ2-5, with 8 bases aligning to TRBD2. The junction had 6 bases not matched to a gene; V was cut back by 10 bases and J by 2 bases. CDR1 WNHNN and CDR2 SYGVQD come from the germline V gene (reference sequence). This CDR3 has 13 residues. CDR3 sequence: CATLTSEQETQYF. The DNA for the CDR3 is TGCGCCACCCTGACTAGCGAGCAAGAGACCCAGTACTTC.

Here the CDR3 reads CASSPGQGIDGYTF. Written as DNA, the CDR3 is TGCGCCAGCAGCCCGGGACAGGGGATCGATGGCTACACCTTC. The chain joins TRBV5-1 to TRBJ1-2, with 10 positions matching TRBD1. The V segment lost 4 bases and the J segment 6 bases; nucleotides outside the gene matches: 6. There are 14 residues in the CDR3. The germline CDR1 and CDR2 sequences are SGHRS and YFSETQ.

This sequence joins TRBV2 and TRBJ1-5, with D maybe TRBD1 (5 bases). CDR3 length: 12 residues. Per germline, CDR1 SNHLY and CDR2 FYNNEI. Deletions cut 6 bases from V and 11 bases from J, with 14 bases between. The CDR3 loop is CASRAEEGTQHF. CDR3 nucleotide sequence: TGTGCCAGCAGGGCGGAGGAGGGGACCCAGCATTTT. The complete variable domain, with remaining parts taken from reference TRBV2 and TRBJ1-5, reads EPEVTQTPSHQVTQMGQEVILRCVPISNHLYFYWYRQILGQKVEFLVSFYNNEISEKSEIFDDQFSVERPDGSNFTLKIRSTKLEDSAMYFCASRAEEGTQHFGDGTRLSIL.

This clone came up once. The chain combines TRBV7-9 with TRBJ2-7, with 9 bases aligning to TRBD1. Germline V gene data show CDR1 as SEHNR and CDR2 as FQNEAQ (reference sequence). Trimming at V came to 6 bases and at J to 2 bases, leaving 5 bases not matched to a gene. CDR3 length: 14 amino acids. CDR3 sequence: CASRKDRGPYEQYF. The CDR3 DNA is TGTGCCAGCAGGAAGGACAGGGGCCCCTACGAGCAGTACTTC.

This clone was seen just once. Relative to the germline gene, one junction end is altered; a read error may explain this. The chain employs TRBV6-1 and TRBJ1-5; 11 positions agree with TRBD1. Germline CDR1 reads MNHNS; CDR2 reads SASEGT. This CDR3 is 14 amino acids long. Here the CDR3 DNA reads TGCGCCAGCAGAGGACAGGGGGCCCTCGGGCCCCAGCATTTT. Its translation is CASRGQGALGPQHF.

The chain couples TRBV19 to TRBJ2-1, with no clear D. Between the trimmed V and J ends, which lost 6 bases and 10 bases, there was a span of 10 bases. Per the germline V gene, CDR1 is LNHDA and CDR2 is SQIVND (reference sequence). The length of the CDR3 is 11 residues. CDR3 nucleotide sequence: TGTGCCAGTAGCGGTCGTTGGGAGCAGTTCTTC. Its translation: CASSGRWEQFF.

This chain joins TRBV7-3 and TRBJ2-3; D gene unclear. V lost 3 bases to trimming and J lost 4 bases, with 8 bases between them. From germline, CDR1 is SGHTA and CDR2 FQGTGA. This CDR3 has 13 amino acids. CDR3 protein: CASSFSRADTQYF. In DNA form, the CDR3 reads TGTGCCAGCAGCTTCAGCCGGGCAGATACGCAGTATTTT.

The chain links TRBV27 to TRBJ1-1, with unresolved D. The CDR3 runs 14 residues. The germline gives CDR1 MNHEY, CDR2 SMNVEV (reference sequence). V was clipped by 7 bases and J by 6 bases, with 18 bases between them. CDR3 nucleotides: TGTGCCAGCAAATCTCAAAGCTACGGGGCTGAAGCTTTCTTT. Translated, it gives CASKSQSYGAEAFF.

V usage is TRBV11-2 and J usage is TRBJ2-1; D unclear. V gave up 3 bases and J gave up 0 bases, with 15 bases separating them. The CDR3 has 17 amino acids. The germline CDR1 and CDR2 sequences are SGHAT and FQNNGV. CDR3 protein: CASSFPPVYSSYNEQFF. CDR3 DNA sequence: TGTGCCAGCAGCTTTCCACCGGTCTATAGCTCCTACAATGAGCAGTTCTTC.

J is TRBJ1-1 and V is TRBV6-1, with D possibly matching TRBD1 (6 bases). In germline, CDR1 is MNHNS, CDR2 SASEGT. V was trimmed by 1 base and J by 6 bases, leaving 18 bases between them. This CDR3 is built from 16 residues. The CDR3 spells CASSEGLLQGFSEAFF. The CDR3, as DNA: TGTGCCAGCAGTGAAGGACTTCTTCAGGGGTTCTCTGAAGCTTTCTTT.